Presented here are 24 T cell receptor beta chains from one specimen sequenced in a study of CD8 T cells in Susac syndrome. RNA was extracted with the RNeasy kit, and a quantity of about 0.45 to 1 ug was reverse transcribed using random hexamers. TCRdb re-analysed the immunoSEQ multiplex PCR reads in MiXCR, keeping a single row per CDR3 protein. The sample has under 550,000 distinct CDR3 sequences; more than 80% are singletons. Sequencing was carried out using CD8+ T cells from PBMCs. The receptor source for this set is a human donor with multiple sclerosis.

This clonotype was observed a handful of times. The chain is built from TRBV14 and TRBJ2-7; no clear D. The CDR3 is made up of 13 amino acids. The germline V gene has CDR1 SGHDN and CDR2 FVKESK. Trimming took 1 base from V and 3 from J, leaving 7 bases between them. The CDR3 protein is CASSQARIYEQYF. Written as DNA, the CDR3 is TGTGCCAGCAGCCAAGCTCGGATCTACGAGCAGTACTTC.

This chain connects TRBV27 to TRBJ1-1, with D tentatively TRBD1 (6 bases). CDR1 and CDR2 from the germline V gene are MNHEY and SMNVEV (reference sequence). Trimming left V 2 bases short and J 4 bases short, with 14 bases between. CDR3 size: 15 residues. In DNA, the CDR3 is TGTGCCAGCAGTTTAGGGCCAGGGGATTTCACTGAAGCTTTCTTT. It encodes CASSLGPGDFTEAFF.

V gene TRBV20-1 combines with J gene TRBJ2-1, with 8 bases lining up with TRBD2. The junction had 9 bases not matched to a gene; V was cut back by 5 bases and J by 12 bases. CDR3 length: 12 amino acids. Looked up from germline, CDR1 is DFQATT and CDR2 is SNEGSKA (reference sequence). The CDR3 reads CSAAFSGKMQFF. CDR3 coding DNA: TGCAGTGCTGCTTTTAGCGGGAAAATGCAGTTCTTC.

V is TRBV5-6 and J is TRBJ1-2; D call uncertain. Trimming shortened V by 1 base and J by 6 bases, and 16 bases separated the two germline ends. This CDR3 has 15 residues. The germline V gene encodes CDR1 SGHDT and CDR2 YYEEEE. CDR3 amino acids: CASSLSWEGLNGYTF. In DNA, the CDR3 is TGTGCCAGCAGCTTGTCCTGGGAGGGATTAAATGGCTACACCTTC.

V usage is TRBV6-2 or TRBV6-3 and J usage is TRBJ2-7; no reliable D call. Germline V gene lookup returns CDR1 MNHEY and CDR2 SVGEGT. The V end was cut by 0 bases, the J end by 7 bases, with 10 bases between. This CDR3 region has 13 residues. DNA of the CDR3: TGTGCCAGCAGTTACTCGAGCTTTTTGGAGCAGTACTTC. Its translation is CASSYSSFLEQYF.

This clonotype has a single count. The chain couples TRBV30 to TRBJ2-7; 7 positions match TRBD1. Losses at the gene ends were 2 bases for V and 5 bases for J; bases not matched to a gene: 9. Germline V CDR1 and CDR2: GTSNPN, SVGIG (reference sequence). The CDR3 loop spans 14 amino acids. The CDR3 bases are TGTGCCTGGAGTCGACAGGGATTGACCCACGAGCAGTACTTC. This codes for CAWSRQGLTHEQYF.

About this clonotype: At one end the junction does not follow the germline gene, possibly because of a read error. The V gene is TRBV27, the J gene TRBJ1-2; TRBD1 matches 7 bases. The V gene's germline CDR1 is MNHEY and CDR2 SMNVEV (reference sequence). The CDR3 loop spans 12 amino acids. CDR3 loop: CASSDAGGGASF. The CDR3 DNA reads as TGTGCCAGCAGTGACGCAGGAGGGGGCGCTTCCTTC.

Here the CDR3 reads CATSRDEGEVGEKLFF. The CDR3 DNA reads as TGTGCCACCAGCAGAGATGAGGGAGAGGTCGGTGAAAAACTGTTTTTT. J is TRBJ1-4 and V is TRBV15, with unresolved D. In germline, CDR1 is LNHNV, CDR2 YYDKDF (reference sequence). This CDR3 is 16 amino acids long. Trimming left V 0 bases short and J 7 bases short, with 15 bases between. Combining the CDR3 with reference TRBV15 and TRBJ1-4 gives the whole variable domain DAMVIQNPRYQVTQFGKPVTLSCSQTLNHNVMYWYQQKSSQAPKLLFHYYDKDFNNEADTPDNFQSRRPNTSFCFLDIRSPGLGDTAMYLCATSRDEGEVGEKLFFGSGTQLSVL.

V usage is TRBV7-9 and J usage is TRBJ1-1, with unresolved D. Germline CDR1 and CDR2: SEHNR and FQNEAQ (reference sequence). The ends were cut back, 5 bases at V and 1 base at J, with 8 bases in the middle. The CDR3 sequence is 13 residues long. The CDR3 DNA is TGTGCCAGCAGCGCCCCCGGGAACACTGAAGCTTTCTTT. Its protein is CASSAPGNTEAFF. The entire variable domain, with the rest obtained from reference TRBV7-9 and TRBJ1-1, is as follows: DTGVSQNPRHKITKRGQNVTFRCDPISEHNRLYWYRQTLGQGPEFLTYFQNEAQLEKSRLLSDRFSAERPKGSFSTLEIQRTEQGDSAMYLCASSAPGNTEAFFGQGTRLTVV.

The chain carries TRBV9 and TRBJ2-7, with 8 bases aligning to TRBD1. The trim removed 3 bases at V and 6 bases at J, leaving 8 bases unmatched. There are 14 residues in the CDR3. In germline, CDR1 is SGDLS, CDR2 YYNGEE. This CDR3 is CASSAYQQGGEQYF. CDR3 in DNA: TGTGCCAGCAGCGCCTACCAACAGGGGGGCGAGCAGTACTTC.

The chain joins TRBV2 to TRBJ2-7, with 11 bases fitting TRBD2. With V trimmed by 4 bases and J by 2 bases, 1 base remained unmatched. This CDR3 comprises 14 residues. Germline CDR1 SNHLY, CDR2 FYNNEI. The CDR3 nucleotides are TGTGCCAGCAGTGCTAGCGGGAGGCCCTACGAGCAGTACTTC. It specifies CASSASGRPYEQYF.

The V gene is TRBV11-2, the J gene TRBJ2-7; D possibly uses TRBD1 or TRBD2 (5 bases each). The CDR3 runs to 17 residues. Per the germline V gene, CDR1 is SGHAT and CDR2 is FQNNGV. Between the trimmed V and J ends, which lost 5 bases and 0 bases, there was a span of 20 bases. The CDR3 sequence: CASSPPGYGDLSYEQYF. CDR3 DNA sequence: TGTGCCAGCAGCCCCCCCGGGTATGGGGACCTCTCCTACGAGCAGTACTTC.

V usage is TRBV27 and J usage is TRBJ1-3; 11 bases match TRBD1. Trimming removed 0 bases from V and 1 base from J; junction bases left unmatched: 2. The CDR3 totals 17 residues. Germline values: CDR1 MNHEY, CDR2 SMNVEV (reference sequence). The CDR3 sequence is CASSLSGQGASGNTIYF. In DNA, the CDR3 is TGTGCCAGCAGTTTATCCGGACAGGGGGCTTCTGGAAACACCATATATTTT.

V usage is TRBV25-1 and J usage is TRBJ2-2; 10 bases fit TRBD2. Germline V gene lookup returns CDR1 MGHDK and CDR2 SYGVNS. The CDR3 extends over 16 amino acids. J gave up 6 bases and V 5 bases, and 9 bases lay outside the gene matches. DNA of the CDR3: TGTGCCAGCAGTCTTTCTCTTAGCGGGGGGCCCGGGGAGCTGTTTTTT. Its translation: CASSLSLSGGPGELFF.

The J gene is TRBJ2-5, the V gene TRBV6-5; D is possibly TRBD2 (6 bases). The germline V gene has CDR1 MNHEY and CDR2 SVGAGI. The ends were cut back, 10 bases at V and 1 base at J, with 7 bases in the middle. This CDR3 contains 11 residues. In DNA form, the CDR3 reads TGTGCCACGGGGGTCCAAGAGACCCAGTACTTC. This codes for CATGVQETQYF.

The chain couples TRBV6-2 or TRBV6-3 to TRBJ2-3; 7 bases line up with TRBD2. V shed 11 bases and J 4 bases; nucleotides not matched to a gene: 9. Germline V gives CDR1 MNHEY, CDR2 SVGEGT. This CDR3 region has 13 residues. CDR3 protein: CASGRAFADTQYF. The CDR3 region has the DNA TGTGCCTCGGGGAGGGCCTTCGCAGATACGCAGTATTTT.

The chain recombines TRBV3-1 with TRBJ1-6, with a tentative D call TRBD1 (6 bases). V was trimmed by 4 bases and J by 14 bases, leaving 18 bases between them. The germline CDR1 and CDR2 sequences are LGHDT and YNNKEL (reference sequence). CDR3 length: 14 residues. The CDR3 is CASSPGRGGSTLHF. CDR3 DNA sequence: TGTGCCAGCAGCCCCGGACGGGGGGGCTCGACCCTCCACTTT.

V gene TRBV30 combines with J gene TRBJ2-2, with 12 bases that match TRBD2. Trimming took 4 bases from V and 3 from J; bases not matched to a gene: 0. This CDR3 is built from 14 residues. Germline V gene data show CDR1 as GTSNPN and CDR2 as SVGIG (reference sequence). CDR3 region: CAWTSGRDTGELFF. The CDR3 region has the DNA TGTGCCTGGACTAGCGGGAGGGACACCGGGGAGCTGTTTTTT.

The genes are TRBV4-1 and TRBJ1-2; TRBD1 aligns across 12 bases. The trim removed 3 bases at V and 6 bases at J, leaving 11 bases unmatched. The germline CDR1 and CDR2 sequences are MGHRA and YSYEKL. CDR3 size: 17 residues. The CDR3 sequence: CASSQHEGQGARDGYTF. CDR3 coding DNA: TGCGCCAGCAGCCAGCACGAGGGACAGGGGGCGCGCGATGGCTACACCTTC.

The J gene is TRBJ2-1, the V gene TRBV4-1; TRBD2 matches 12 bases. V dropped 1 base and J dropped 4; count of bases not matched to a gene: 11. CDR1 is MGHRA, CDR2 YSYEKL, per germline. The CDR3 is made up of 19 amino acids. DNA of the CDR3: TGCGCCAGCAGCCAAGCCCCGGGCGGCACTAGCGGGGGGTACAATGAGCAGTTCTTC. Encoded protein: CASSQAPGGTSGGYNEQFF.

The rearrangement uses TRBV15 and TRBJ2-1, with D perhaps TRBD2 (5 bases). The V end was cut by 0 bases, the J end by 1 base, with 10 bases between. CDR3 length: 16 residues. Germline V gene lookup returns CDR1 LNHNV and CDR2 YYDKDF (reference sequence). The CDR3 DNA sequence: TGTGCCACCAGCAGAGATCCAGCGGATTCCTACAATGAGCAGTTCTTC. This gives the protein CATSRDPADSYNEQFF.

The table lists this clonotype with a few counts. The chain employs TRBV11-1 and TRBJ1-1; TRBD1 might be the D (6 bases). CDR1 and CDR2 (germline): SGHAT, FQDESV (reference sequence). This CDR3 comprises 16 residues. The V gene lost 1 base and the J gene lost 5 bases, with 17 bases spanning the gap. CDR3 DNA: TGTGCCAGCAGCTTAGTACAAACAGGCAGGGGTACTGAAGCTTTCTTT. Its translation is CASSLVQTGRGTEAFF.

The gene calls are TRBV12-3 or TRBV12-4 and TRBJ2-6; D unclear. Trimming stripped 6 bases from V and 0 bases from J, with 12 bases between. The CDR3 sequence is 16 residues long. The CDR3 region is CASRPKTDSGANVLTF. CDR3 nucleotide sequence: TGTGCCAGCAGACCTAAGACTGACTCTGGGGCCAACGTCCTGACTTTC.

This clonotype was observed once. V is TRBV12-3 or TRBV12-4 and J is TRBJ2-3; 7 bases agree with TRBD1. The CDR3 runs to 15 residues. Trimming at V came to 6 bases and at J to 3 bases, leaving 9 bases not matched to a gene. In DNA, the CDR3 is TGTGCCAGCAGCGACAGGGAGTCTAGGACAGATACGCAGTATTTT. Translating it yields CASSDRESRTDTQYF.